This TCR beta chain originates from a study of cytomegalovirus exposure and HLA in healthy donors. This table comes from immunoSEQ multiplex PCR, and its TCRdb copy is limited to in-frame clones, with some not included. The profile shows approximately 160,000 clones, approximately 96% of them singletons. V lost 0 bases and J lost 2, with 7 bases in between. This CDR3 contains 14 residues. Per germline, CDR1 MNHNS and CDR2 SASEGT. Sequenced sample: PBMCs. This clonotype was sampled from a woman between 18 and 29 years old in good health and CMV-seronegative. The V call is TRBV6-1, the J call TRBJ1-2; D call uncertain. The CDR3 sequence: CASSEAVRNYGYTF. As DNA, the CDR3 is TGTGCCAGCAGTGAAGCTGTCAGAAACTATGGCTACACCTTC.